The entry below gives a single TCR beta chain sequence along with its context. Its cognate antigen is unknown. Both 60 Vbeta primers and 13 Jbeta primers went into the PCR. Generated by immunoSEQ multiplex PCR, the TCRdb table keeps only in-frame clones and is missing some. The sample has roughly 110,000 clones; under 80% are singletons. This sample is drawn from a study of cytomegalovirus exposure and HLA in healthy donors. Study conclusions and caveats: One variant, a missense change in DCLRE1C, was linked in a later analysis to TCR beta V- and J-gene trimming. In vitro experiments confirmed that a few CMV-associated chains were specific for CMV antigens. The listing of roughly 160 TCR beta chains classed them as cytomegalovirus-associated.

CDR1 and CDR2 from the germline V gene are MGHRA and YSYEKL. The length of the CDR3 is 15 residues. Trimming removed 0 bases from V and 4 bases from J; junction bases left unmatched: 4. The TCR originated in a man aged 55 to 70 in good health and CMV-seronegative. The chain uses TRBV4-1 and TRBJ1-2; TRBD1 agrees at 8 bases. Input material: PBMCs. The CDR3 nucleotides are TGCGCCAGCAGCCAAGATAGGACAGGGCCCTATGGCTACACCTTC. Translation: CASSQDRTGPYGYTF.